Listed here are 21 T cell receptor beta chains from one sample, sequenced in a study of OX40 agonist ivuxolimab in advanced cancers. This table comes from immunoSEQ multiplex PCR, and its TCRdb copy is limited to in-frame clones, with some not included. The data show 40,000 to 50,000 clones, around nine tenths seen once. Sequenced material: CD4+ or CD8+ T cells sorted from blood, taken in a trial of the OX40 agonist ivuxolimab. The receptors were sampled from an adult with an advanced solid tumor such as melanoma, head and neck, liver or kidney cancer.

The CDR3 sequence is CASSSRGGGGPNNEQFF. The CDR3 DNA reads TGTGCCAGCAGCTCTAGGGGAGGAGGGGGTCCAAACAATGAGCAGTTCTTC. The chain employs TRBV7-8 and TRBJ2-1, with D possibly called TRBD1 or TRBD2 (6 bases each). Germline lookup yields CDR1 SGHVS and CDR2 FQNEAQ. V was pared by 4 bases and J by 5 bases, with 21 bases between. The CDR3 is 17 residues long.

The rearrangement links TRBV11-2 to TRBJ2-7; TRBD1 matches 10 bases. The germline CDR1 and CDR2 sequences are SGHAT and FQNNGV. The CDR3 totals 15 residues. V shed 5 bases, J shed 1 base, and the junction held 5 bases outside the gene matches. Written as DNA, the CDR3 is TGTGCCAGCAGCAGGGACAGGGGTGTATCCTACGAGCAGTACTTC. Amino acid sequence: CASSRDRGVSYEQYF.

This clone was observed a single time. The chain carries TRBV6-6 and TRBJ1-2; no reliable D call. The CDR3 length is 13 residues. V was shortened by 0 bases and J by 9 bases, with 11 bases between the two germline ends. Germline V lookup: CDR1 MNHNY, CDR2 SVGAGI (reference sequence). The CDR3 here is CASSYSRGGSYTF. The CDR3 DNA sequence: TGTGCCAGCAGTTACTCCCGGGGAGGAAGCTACACCTTC.

The chain combines TRBV10-3 with TRBJ2-1; D not resolved. The germline V gene encodes CDR1 ENHRY and CDR2 SYGVKD. Trimming shortened V by 5 bases and J by 4 bases, and 12 bases separated the two germline ends. CDR3 length: 14 residues. The CDR3 DNA sequence: TGTGCCATCAGTAGCGCCGAATTTTACAATGAGCAGTTCTTC. Its protein is CAISSAEFYNEQFF.

This chain connects TRBV7-8 to TRBJ2-1; 12 bases map to TRBD2. J gave up 5 bases and V 0 bases, and 2 bases lay outside the gene matches. This CDR3 comprises 16 residues. From germline, CDR1 is SGHVS and CDR2 FQNEAQ. In DNA form, the CDR3 reads TGTGCCAGCAGCTTAGCTCTAGCGGGGGGGAACAATGAGCAGTTCTTC. Its protein product is CASSLALAGGNNEQFF. Supplemented by reference TRBV7-8 and TRBJ2-1, the full variable domain reads GAGVSQSPRYKVAKRGQDVALRCDPISGHVSLFWYQQALGQGPEFLTYFQNEAQLDKSGLPSDRFFAERPEGSVSTLKIQRTQQEDSAVYLCASSLALAGGNNEQFFGPGTRLTVL.

The V call is TRBV6-5, the J call TRBJ1-2; D is unclear. V lost 2 bases, J lost 0 bases, and 7 bases lay in between. This CDR3 comprises 14 residues. Per the germline V gene, CDR1 is MNHEY and CDR2 is SVGAGI. Written as DNA, the CDR3 is TGTGCCAGCAGTTACGCAGCGGCTAACTATGGCTACACCTTC. Translating gives CASSYAAANYGYTF.

The CDR3 loop reads CAIRISWGLGENTIYF. In nucleotides, the CDR3 is TGTGCCATCAGGATCTCGTGGGGGCTGGGTGAAAACACCATATATTTT. This sequence joins TRBV10-3 and TRBJ1-3; maybe TRBD1 (6 bases). There are 16 residues in the CDR3. The germline gives CDR1 ENHRY, CDR2 SYGVKD. The V and J ends lost 6 bases and 6 bases respectively, with 21 bases between them.

The chain is built from TRBV19 and TRBJ2-7; TRBD1 aligns across 7 bases. CDR3 length: 13 residues. Germline V gene data show CDR1 as LNHDA and CDR2 as SQIVND (reference sequence). J gave up 6 bases and V 2 bases, and 4 bases lay outside the gene matches. The CDR3, as DNA: TGTGCCAGTAGTATAATTACAGGGGCCGAGCAGTACTTC. Translated, it gives CASSIITGAEQYF.

The J gene is TRBJ2-3, the V gene TRBV7-9, with 8 bases fitting TRBD2. This CDR3 is 15 amino acids long. V gave up 5 bases and J gave up 6 bases; unmatched junction bases: 10. The germline gives CDR1 SEHNR, CDR2 FQNEAQ (reference sequence). CDR3 nucleotide sequence: TGTGCCAGCAGCCCGGGACTAGGGGAGGGGGATACGCAGTATTTT. Translating it yields CASSPGLGEGDTQYF.

This chain links TRBV6-6 with TRBJ1-5; the match to TRBD1 covers 7 bases. CDR3 length: 13 amino acids. The V gene end was trimmed by 4 bases and the J gene end by 7 bases; junction bases not matched to a gene: 4. Germline-derived CDR1 and CDR2 are MNHNY and SVGAGI (reference sequence). The CDR3, as DNA: TGTGCCAGCAGTTCCACAGGGGCCCAGCCCCAGCATTTT. Its translation is CASSSTGAQPQHF.

V and J are TRBV5-4 and TRBJ2-3; D remains ambiguous. CDR1 and CDR2 from the germline V gene are SGHNT and YYREEE (reference sequence). CDR3 length equals 16 residues. The germline V and J ends were trimmed by 0 bases and 6 bases, with 17 bases remaining between them. CDR3 region: CASSLDPTGGIDTQYF. The DNA of the CDR3 is TGTGCCAGCAGCTTGGATCCTACCGGTGGGATTGATACGCAGTATTTT. The full variable domain, rest sourced from reference TRBV5-4 and TRBJ2-3, is ETGVTQSPTHLIKTRGQQVTLRCSSQSGHNTVSWYQQALGQGPQFIFQYYREEENGRGNFPPRFSGLQFPNYSSELNVNALELDDSALYLCASSLDPTGGIDTQYFGPGTRLTVL.

This sequence joins TRBV6-5 and TRBJ2-1, with TRBD2 identical over 14 bases. The CDR3 totals 14 residues. Germline trimming cut 6 bases from V and 9 bases from J; bases unmatched to any gene: 4. Germline V lookup: CDR1 MNHEY, CDR2 SVGAGI. The CDR3 DNA reads as TGTGCCAGCAGGCGACTAGCGGGAGGGGGTGAGCAGTTCTTC. Amino acid sequence: CASRRLAGGGEQFF.

J is TRBJ1-2 and V is TRBV5-1; 7 bases line up with TRBD1. The trim removed 0 bases at V and 6 bases at J, leaving 8 bases unmatched. The CDR3 has 15 amino acids. Germline loops: CDR1 SGHRS, CDR2 YFSETQ. The CDR3 here is CASSLAVGGTDGYTF. CDR3 bases: TGCGCCAGCAGCTTGGCCGTGGGAGGGACAGATGGCTACACCTTC.

The chain links TRBV7-2 to TRBJ2-3; D remains unclear. From germline, CDR1 is SGHTA and CDR2 FQGNSA. The length of the CDR3 is 12 residues. V was cut by 6 bases and J by 2 bases, with 6 bases left in between. The CDR3 DNA reads as TGTGCCAGCAGGACGAACACAGATACGCAGTATTTT. Protein product: CASRTNTDTQYF.

The chain uses TRBV9 and TRBJ1-2; 7 bases fit TRBD1. The CDR3 sequence is 15 residues long. The germline CDR1 and CDR2 sequences are SGDLS and YYNGEE. After removal of 3 bases from V and 4 bases from J, the junction contained 9 bases not matched to a gene. The CDR3, as DNA: TGTGCCAGCAGCGCGGGACAGATATTTGGCTATGGCTACACCTTC. Amino acid sequence: CASSAGQIFGYGYTF.

The gene calls are TRBV11-3 and TRBJ1-2; 11 positions match TRBD1. Trimming at V came to 4 bases and at J to 4 bases, leaving 11 bases not matched to a gene. CDR3 length: 17 amino acids. The germline V gene encodes CDR1 SGHNT and CDR2 YENEEA. The CDR3: CASSSSRTGTGGYGYTF. The DNA of the CDR3 is TGTGCCAGCAGCTCCTCCCGCACCGGGACAGGGGGCTATGGCTACACCTTC.

This chain links TRBV7-9 with TRBJ2-3; the match to TRBD2 covers 11 bases. There are 17 residues in the CDR3. Trimming at V came to 2 bases and at J to 3 bases, leaving 7 bases not matched to a gene. Per the germline V gene, CDR1 is SEHNR and CDR2 is FQNEAQ (reference sequence). Written as DNA, the CDR3 is TGTGCCAGCAGCTTAATTGTGGGACTAGCGGATACAGATACGCAGTATTTT. Amino acids: CASSLIVGLADTDTQYF.

Note on this clone: Other DNA sequences within the sample encode an identical CDR3. The rearrangement links TRBV10-3 to TRBJ2-1; tentatively, D is TRBD2 (5 bases). Germline CDR1 is ENHRY and CDR2 is SYGVKD. Trimming removed 0 bases at V and 3 bases at J, with 9 bases between. The CDR3 runs 15 residues. The CDR3 coding sequence is TGTGCCATCAGTGAGTCTGGAGAGGGCTACAATGAGCAGTTCTTC. Translated: CAISESGEGYNEQFF.

The genes are TRBV29-1 and TRBJ2-5; D is unresolved. Germline V gene data show CDR1 as SQVTM and CDR2 as ANQGSEA. Trimming left V 6 bases short and J 5 bases short, with 13 bases between. CDR3 length: 12 residues. CDR3 DNA sequence: TGCAGCGTGGCCAGTGGTGGGGAGACCCAGTACTTC. Residues: CSVASGGETQYF.

CDR3 amino acids: CASSASLDEQFF. Written as DNA, the CDR3 is TGTGCCAGCAGTGCTTCTCTGGATGAGCAGTTCTTC. The chain has TRBV25-1 and TRBJ2-1; D not resolved. Trimming cost V 4 bases and J 8 bases, with 9 bases left between them. This CDR3 has 12 amino acids. Germline assignment: CDR1 MGHDK and CDR2 SYGVNS.

This CDR3 is CASSEITGELFF. The CDR3 nucleotides read TGTGCCAGCAGTGAAATCACCGGGGAGCTGTTTTTT. This chain joins TRBV2 and TRBJ2-2, with unresolved D. Germline V gene lookup returns CDR1 SNHLY and CDR2 FYNNEI. V lost 2 bases and J lost 4, with 2 bases in between. The CDR3 is made up of 12 amino acids.